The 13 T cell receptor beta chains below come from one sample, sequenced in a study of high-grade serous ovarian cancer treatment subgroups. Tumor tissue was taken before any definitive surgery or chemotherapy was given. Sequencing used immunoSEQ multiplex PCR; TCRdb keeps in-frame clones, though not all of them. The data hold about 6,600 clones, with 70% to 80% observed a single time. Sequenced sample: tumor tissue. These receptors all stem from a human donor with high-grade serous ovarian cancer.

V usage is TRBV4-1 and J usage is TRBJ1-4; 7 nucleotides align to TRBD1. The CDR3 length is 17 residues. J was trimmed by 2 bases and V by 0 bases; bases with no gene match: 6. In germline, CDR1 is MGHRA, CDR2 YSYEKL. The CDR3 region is CASSQEGGGGTNEKLFF. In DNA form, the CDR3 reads TGCGCCAGCAGCCAAGAAGGGGGCGGGGGTACTAATGAAAAACTGTTTTTT.

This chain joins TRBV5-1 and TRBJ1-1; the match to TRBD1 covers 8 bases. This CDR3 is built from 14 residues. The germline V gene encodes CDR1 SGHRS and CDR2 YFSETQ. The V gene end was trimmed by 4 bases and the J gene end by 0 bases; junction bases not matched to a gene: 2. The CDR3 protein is CASSTTGVNTEAFF. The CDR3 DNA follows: TGCGCCAGCAGCACGACAGGGGTGAACACTGAAGCTTTCTTT.

For the CDR3, the DNA is TGTGCCAGCAGGCCTAGCGGGGGACTCGATACGCAGTATTTT. Amino acids: CASRPSGGLDTQYF. The chain joins TRBV28 to TRBJ2-3; 10 bases fit TRBD2. CDR1 MDHEN and CDR2 SYDVKM come from the germline V gene. V gave up 6 bases and J gave up 6 bases; unmatched junction bases: 6. This CDR3 spans 14 amino acids.

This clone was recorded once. The CDR3 DNA is TGTGCCAGCCAGGGGACTAGCGGGGAAGAGGAGACCCAGTACTTC. Translating gives CASQGTSGEEETQYF. This sequence joins TRBV28 and TRBJ2-5; TRBD2 matches 13 bases. CDR1 and CDR2 from the germline V gene are MDHEN and SYDVKM. This CDR3 has 15 residues. V lost 8 bases and J lost 5; bases outside the gene matches: 8.

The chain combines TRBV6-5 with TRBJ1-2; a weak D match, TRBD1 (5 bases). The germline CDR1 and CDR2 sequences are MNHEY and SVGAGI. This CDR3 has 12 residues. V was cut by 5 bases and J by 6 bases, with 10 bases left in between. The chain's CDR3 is CASSEPGDGYTF. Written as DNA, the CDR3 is TGTGCCAGCAGTGAACCGGGGGATGGCTACACCTTC.

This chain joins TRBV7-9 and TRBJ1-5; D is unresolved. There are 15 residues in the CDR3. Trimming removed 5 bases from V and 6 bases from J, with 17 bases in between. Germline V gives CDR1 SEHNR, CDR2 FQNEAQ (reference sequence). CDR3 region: CASSPSLGEGQPQHF. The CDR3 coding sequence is TGTGCCAGCAGCCCAAGCCTCGGAGAAGGTCAGCCCCAGCATTTT.

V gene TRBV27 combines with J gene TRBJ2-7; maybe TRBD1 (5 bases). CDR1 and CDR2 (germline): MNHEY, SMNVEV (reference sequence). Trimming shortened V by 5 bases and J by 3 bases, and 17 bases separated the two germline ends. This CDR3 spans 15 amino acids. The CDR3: CASSGGAGIVYEQYF. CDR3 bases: TGTGCCAGCAGTGGTGGGGCCGGCATCGTCTACGAGCAGTACTTC.

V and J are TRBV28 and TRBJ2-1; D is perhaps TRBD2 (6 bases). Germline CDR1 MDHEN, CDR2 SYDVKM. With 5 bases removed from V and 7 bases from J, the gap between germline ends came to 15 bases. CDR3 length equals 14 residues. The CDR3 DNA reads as TGTGCCAGCAGTCCGCCCGGGACTCGGAATGAGCAGTTCTTC. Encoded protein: CASSPPGTRNEQFF.

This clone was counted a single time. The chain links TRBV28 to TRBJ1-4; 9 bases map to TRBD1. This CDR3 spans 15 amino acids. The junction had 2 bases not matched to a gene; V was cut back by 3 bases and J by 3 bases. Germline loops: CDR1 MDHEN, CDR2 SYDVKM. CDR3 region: CASSFGDRANEKLFF. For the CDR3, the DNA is TGTGCCAGCAGTTTTGGGGACAGGGCTAATGAAAAACTGTTTTTT.

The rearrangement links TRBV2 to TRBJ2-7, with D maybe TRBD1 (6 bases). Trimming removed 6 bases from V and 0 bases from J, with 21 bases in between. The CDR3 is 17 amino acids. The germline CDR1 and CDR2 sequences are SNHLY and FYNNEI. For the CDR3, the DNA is TGTGCCAGCAGCTTAGGACAGTCTACCCTTAGCTCCTACGAGCAGTACTTC. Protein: CASSLGQSTLSSYEQYF.

The CDR3 DNA sequence: TGTGCCATCAGTGAGGGGGCCCCGATGTCAGTGTTTTTT. Translating gives CAISEGAPMSVFF. This chain connects TRBV10-3 to TRBJ1-4; possibly TRBD1 for D (5 bases). V was trimmed by 2 bases and J by 15 bases, leaving 16 bases between them. Germline-derived CDR1 and CDR2 are ENHRY and SYGVKD. This CDR3 contains 13 residues.

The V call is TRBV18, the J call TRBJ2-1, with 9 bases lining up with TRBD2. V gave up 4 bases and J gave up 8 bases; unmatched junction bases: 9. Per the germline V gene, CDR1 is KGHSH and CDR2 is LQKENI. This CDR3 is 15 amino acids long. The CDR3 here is CASSQAIAGDDEQFF. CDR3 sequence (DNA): TGTGCCAGCTCACAGGCCATAGCGGGAGACGATGAGCAGTTCTTC.

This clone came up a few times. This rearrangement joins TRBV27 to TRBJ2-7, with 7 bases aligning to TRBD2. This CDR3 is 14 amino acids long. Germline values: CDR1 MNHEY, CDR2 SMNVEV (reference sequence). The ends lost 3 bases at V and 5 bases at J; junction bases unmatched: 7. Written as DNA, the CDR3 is TGTGCCAGCAGTTTGGGCGGGGGATGGGACGAGCAGTACTTC. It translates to CASSLGGGWDEQYF.